Described below is a single T cell receptor (beta chain) sequence and its context. Its cognate antigen is unknown. This sample was included in a study of cytomegalovirus exposure and HLA in healthy donors. Notes on the study in general: TCR beta V- and J-gene trimming, according to a later analysis, was linked to a missense DCLRE1C variant. Equally common other TCR beta chains were less clonally expanded than HLA-associated ones, a later analysis found.

It was with 60 Vbeta and 13 Jbeta primers that the PCR ran. Produced via immunoSEQ multiplex PCR; TCRdb's table is partial and in-frame only. This sample has roughly 100,000 clones; over 75% occur once, and the top ten carry 6.5% to 7%. The V gene lost 10 bases and the J gene lost 2 bases, with 17 bases spanning the gap. Germline values: CDR1 MNHNY, CDR2 SVGAGI (reference sequence). This CDR3 comprises 14 residues. The sample comprised PBMCs. V usage is TRBV6-6 and J usage is TRBJ1-1, with a tentative D call TRBD1 (5 bases). This sequence was found in a man aged 25-45 years in good health and CMV-seropositive. CDR3 coding DNA: TGTGCCACCTACCGAGCAGGGACTAACACTGAAGCTTTCTTT. Amino acids: CATYRAGTNTEAFF.